This T cell receptor beta chain came from a study of cytomegalovirus exposure and HLA in healthy donors. The study, taken as a whole, reports: The listing of 150 or so TCR beta chains classed them as cytomegalovirus-associated.

Details on this clone: Antigen specificity is unknown.

This PCR relied on a set of 60 Vbeta primers and 13 Jbeta primers. Sequencing used immunoSEQ multiplex PCR; TCRdb keeps in-frame clones, though not all of them. The repertoire holds 200,000 to 250,000 clones, with approximately 80% as singletons. The study sampled nominally healthy donors, though unrecorded immune exposures were likely. CDR1 is MNHEY and CDR2 is SMNVEV in the germline V gene (reference sequence). Trimming took 6 bases from V and 1 from J; bases not matched to a gene: 8. The CDR3 is made up of 15 amino acids. This receptor was identified in a girl between 10 and 17 years old in good health and CMV-seronegative. The J gene is TRBJ2-7, the V gene TRBV27; 8 bases map to TRBD1. Sequenced sample: PBMCs. The CDR3 region has the DNA TGTGCCAGCAGCAGAGACAGGGGAGTTTCCTACGAGCAGTACTTC. Translating it yields CASSRDRGVSYEQYF.